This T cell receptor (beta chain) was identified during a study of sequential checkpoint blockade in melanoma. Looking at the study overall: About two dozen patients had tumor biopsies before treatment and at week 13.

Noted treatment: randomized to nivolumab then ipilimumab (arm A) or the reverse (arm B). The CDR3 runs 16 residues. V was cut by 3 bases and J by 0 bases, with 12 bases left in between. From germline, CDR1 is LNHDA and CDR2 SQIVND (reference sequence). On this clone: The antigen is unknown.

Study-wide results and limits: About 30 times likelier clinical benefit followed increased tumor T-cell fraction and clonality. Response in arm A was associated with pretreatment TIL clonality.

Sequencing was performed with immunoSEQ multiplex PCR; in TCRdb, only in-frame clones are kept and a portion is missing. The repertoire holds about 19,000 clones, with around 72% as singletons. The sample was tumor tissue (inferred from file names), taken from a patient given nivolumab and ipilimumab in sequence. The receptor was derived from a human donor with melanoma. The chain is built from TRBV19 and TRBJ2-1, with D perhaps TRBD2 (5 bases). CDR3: CASSIAGVSSYNEQFF. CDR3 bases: TGTGCCAGTAGTATCGCCGGGGTTAGCTCCTACAATGAGCAGTTCTTC.